The next 14 T cell receptor beta chains were all read from a single sample in a study of CD4 T cells in relation to SARS-CoV-2 and coronaviruses. The table came from immunoSEQ multiplex PCR; TCRdb's copy has only in-frame clones and leaves some out. This table holds tens of thousands of clones, around 76% found once. Before the COVID-19 pandemic, during about 2010-2019, CD4+ T cells were taken from unexposed donors. Isolation of CD4+ T cells took place after about 9 days in culture. Antigens for these TCRs are unknown. The sequenced material came from CD4+ T cells from PBMCs, cultured in vitro. The source is a human donor in good health.

The chain joins TRBV5-1 to TRBJ2-1; 7 nucleotides align to TRBD1. The CDR3 loop spans 14 amino acids. With V trimmed by 6 bases and J by 0 bases, 3 bases remained unmatched. Germline values: CDR1 SGHRS, CDR2 YFSETQ. In DNA form, the CDR3 reads TGCGCCAGCACCCGGGACAGCTCCTACAATGAGCAGTTCTTC. It translates to CASTRDSSYNEQFF.

This clone was seen only once. The chain has TRBV6-6 and TRBJ1-3; 7 nucleotides match TRBD1. The J segment lost 1 base and the V segment lost 5 bases, leaving 8 bases of the junction unmatched. The CDR3 has 16 amino acids. The germline gives CDR1 MNHNY, CDR2 SVGAGI (reference sequence). The CDR3 DNA reads TGTGCCAGCAGTCAAGGACAGGCGGCTTCTGGAAACACCATATATTTT. Translation gives CASSQGQAASGNTIYF.

The chain combines TRBV7-3 with TRBJ2-3; D uncertain. Germline values: CDR1 SGHTA, CDR2 FQGTGA. The ends were cut back, 1 base at V and 5 bases at J, with 13 bases in the middle. This CDR3 is built from 15 residues. CDR3 amino acids: CASSLNLAAVDTQYF. For the CDR3, the DNA is TGTGCCAGCAGCTTAAATCTGGCTGCGGTAGATACGCAGTATTTT.

Only one count was recorded for this clone. This rearrangement joins TRBV19 to TRBJ1-3; D not resolved. There are 14 residues in the CDR3. Trimming took off 2 bases at V and 0 bases at J, with 5 bases between the two ends. Germline CDR1 reads LNHDA; CDR2 reads SQIVND (reference sequence). The CDR3 loop is CASSITSSGNTIYF. Written as DNA, the CDR3 is TGTGCCAGTAGTATAACGTCCTCTGGAAACACCATATATTTT. Using reference TRBV19 and TRBJ1-3 for the parts outside the CDR3, the full variable domain is DGGITQSPKYLFRKEGQNVTLSCEQNLNHDAMYWYRQDPGQGLRLIYYSQIVNDFQKGDIAEGYSVSREKKESFPLTVTSAQKNPTAFYLCASSITSSGNTIYFGEGSWLTVV.

This clone appeared once. The chain joins TRBV6-6 to TRBJ1-5, with D perhaps TRBD1 (6 bases). The CDR3 is 20 amino acids. From germline, CDR1 is MNHNY and CDR2 SVGAGI (reference sequence). Trimming shortened V by 5 bases and J by 4 bases, and 30 bases separated the two germline ends. The CDR3 DNA is TGTGCCAGCAGTCCCGGCCAATACAGGGTAGGAGCGCTTCGGAATCAGCCCCAGCATTTT. Protein sequence: CASSPGQYRVGALRNQPQHF.

This clone turned up a few times. The chain is built from TRBV9 and TRBJ1-5, with D unclear. There are 13 residues in the CDR3. Germline CDR1 SGDLS, CDR2 YYNGEE. V lost 0 bases and J lost 7, with 8 bases in between. CDR3 sequence reads: CASSVGERQPQHF. The CDR3 nucleotides read TGTGCCAGCAGCGTAGGGGAGAGACAGCCCCAGCATTTT. The variable domain in full, completed from reference TRBV9 and TRBJ1-5, reads DSGVTQTPKHLITATGQRVTLRCSPRSGDLSVYWYQQSLDQGLQFLIQYYNGEERAKGNILERFSAQQFPDLHSELNLSSLELGDSALYFCASSVGERQPQHFGDGTRLSIL.

The chain combines TRBV7-9 with TRBJ1-2; 7 nucleotides line up with TRBD1. Germline CDR1 SEHNR, CDR2 FQNEAQ (reference sequence). V trimming: 3 bases; J trimming: 4 bases; junction bases outside the gene matches: 5. The CDR3 spans 14 residues. CDR3 region: CASSFRGQPYGYTF. The CDR3 bases are TGTGCCAGCAGCTTCCGGGGACAGCCCTATGGCTACACCTTC. Variable domain in full (rest from reference TRBV7-9 and TRBJ1-2): DTGVSQNPRHKITKRGQNVTFRCDPISEHNRLYWYRQTLGQGPEFLTYFQNEAQLEKSRLLSDRFSAERPKGSFSTLEIQRTEQGDSAMYLCASSFRGQPYGYTFGSGTRLTVV.

The V call is TRBV9, the J call TRBJ2-7; 9 positions match TRBD1. This CDR3 has 15 residues. With V trimmed by 2 bases and J by 5 bases, 8 bases remained unmatched. Germline V lookup: CDR1 SGDLS, CDR2 YYNGEE. The CDR3 nucleotides read TGTGCCAGCAGCGTTGGGGACAGGGAAGTCAACGAGCAGTACTTC. This gives the protein CASSVGDREVNEQYF.

V is TRBV2 and J is TRBJ2-1, with a weak D call TRBD1 (6 bases). Germline V gene lookup returns CDR1 SNHLY and CDR2 FYNNEI. The CDR3 extends over 15 amino acids. V was cut by 6 bases and J by 7 bases, with 19 bases left in between. CDR3 coding DNA: TGTGCCAGCAGCGAGACACGGCAGGGGTGGAATGAGCAGTTCTTC. Translation: CASSETRQGWNEQFF.

The rearrangement joins TRBV27 to TRBJ2-3, with TRBD1 matching 8 bases. Trimming at V came to 6 bases and at J to 2 bases, leaving 10 bases not matched to a gene. Germline V lookup: CDR1 MNHEY, CDR2 SMNVEV (reference sequence). This CDR3 spans 16 amino acids. The CDR3: CASRPGQGLITDTQYF. Here the CDR3 DNA reads TGTGCCAGCAGGCCTGGACAGGGACTGATCACAGATACGCAGTATTTT.

The V call is TRBV2, the J call TRBJ2-5; D gene ambiguous. Germline V gene lookup returns CDR1 SNHLY and CDR2 FYNNEI. The CDR3 is 11 amino acids. V was clipped by 2 bases and J by 5 bases, with 3 bases between them. The CDR3 protein is CASSESETQYF. DNA of the CDR3: TGTGCCAGCAGTGAAAGTGAGACCCAGTACTTC. The entire variable domain, with the rest obtained from reference TRBV2 and TRBJ2-5, is as follows: EPEVTQTPSHQVTQMGQEVILRCVPISNHLYFYWYRQILGQKVEFLVSFYNNEISEKSEIFDDQFSVERPDGSNFTLKIRSTKLEDSAMYFCASSESETQYFGPGTRLLVL.

This chain connects TRBV5-1 to TRBJ2-1, with TRBD2 identical over 14 bases. The length of the CDR3 is 17 residues. After removal of 3 bases from V and 8 bases from J, the junction contained 10 bases not matched to a gene. The V gene's germline CDR1 is SGHRS and CDR2 YFSETQ. CDR3 nucleotide sequence: TGCGCCAGCAGCTCAGTAACCGGGACTAGCGGGAGAGATGAGCAGTTCTTC. Translating gives CASSSVTGTSGRDEQFF.

This clone came up a few times. The J gene is TRBJ1-5, the V gene TRBV2; possibly TRBD1 for D (5 bases). V lost 5 bases to trimming and J lost 1 base, with 18 bases between them. CDR3 length: 17 residues. Germline V CDR1 and CDR2: SNHLY, FYNNEI. The CDR3, as DNA: TGTGCCAGCAGTCCTCTCCTGCAGGGATACAGCAATCAGCCCCAGCATTTT. It is translated as CASSPLLQGYSNQPQHF.

This clone was picked up one time. The V gene is TRBV7-2, the J gene TRBJ1-5; D is uncertain. The V gene lost 1 base and the J gene lost 8 bases, with 9 bases spanning the gap. Germline V gene lookup returns CDR1 SGHTA and CDR2 FQGNSA. This CDR3 comprises 13 residues. The CDR3 DNA is TGTGCCAGCAGCTTAGGATGGAGTAAGCCCCAGCATTTT. Translation: CASSLGWSKPQHF.